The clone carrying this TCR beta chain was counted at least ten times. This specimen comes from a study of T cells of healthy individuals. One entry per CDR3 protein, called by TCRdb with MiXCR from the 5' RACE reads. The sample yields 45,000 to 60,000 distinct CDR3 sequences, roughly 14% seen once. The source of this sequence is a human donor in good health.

The CDR3 coding sequence is TGTGCCAGCAGCTCACCCCCCGGGATCTATGGCTACACCTTC. Residues: CASSSPPGIYGYTF. V gene TRBV5-4 combines with J gene TRBJ1-2; D is uncertain. There are 14 residues in the CDR3. V was trimmed by 3 bases and J by 4 bases, leaving 13 bases between them. CDR1 SGHNT and CDR2 YYREEE come from the germline V gene (reference sequence).